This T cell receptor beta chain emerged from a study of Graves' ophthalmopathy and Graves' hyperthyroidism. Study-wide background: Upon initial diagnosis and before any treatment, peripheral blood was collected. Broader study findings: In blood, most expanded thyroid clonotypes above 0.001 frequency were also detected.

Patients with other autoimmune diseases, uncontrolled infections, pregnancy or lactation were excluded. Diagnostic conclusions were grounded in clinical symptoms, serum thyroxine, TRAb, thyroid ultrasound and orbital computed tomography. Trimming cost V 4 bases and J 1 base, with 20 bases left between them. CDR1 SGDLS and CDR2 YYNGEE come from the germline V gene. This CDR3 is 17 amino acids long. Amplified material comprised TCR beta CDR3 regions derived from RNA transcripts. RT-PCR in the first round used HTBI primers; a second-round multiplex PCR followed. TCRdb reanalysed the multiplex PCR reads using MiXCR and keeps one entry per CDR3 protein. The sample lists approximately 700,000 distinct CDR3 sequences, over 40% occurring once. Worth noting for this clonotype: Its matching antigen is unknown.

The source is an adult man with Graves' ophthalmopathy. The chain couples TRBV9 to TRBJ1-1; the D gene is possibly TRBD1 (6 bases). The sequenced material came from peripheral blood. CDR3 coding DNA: TGTGCCAGCAGCTTTTTAGGTTGGGGGCAGGGGAACACTGAAGCTTTCTTT. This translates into CASSFLGWGQGNTEAFF.